Each of the 7 T cell receptor beta chains below was sequenced from the same sample in a study of identical twins. TCRdb re-called the 5' RACE reads through MiXCR, storing one row per CDR3 protein. The sample lists roughly 220,000 distinct CDR3 sequences, 6% to 7% seen once, with 14% to 15% in the top ten. These data are also associated with another study on T cells expressing NK-cell markers.

What was sequenced was CD8+ T cells sorted from blood. These receptors were obtained from a woman between 18 and 29 years old in good health.

This clonotype has just a few counts. The chain carries TRBV6-1 and TRBJ2-1; 10 nucleotides align to TRBD2. The CDR3 is made up of 15 amino acids. The V segment lost 6 bases and the J segment 6 bases; nucleotides outside the gene matches: 8. Looked up from germline, CDR1 is MNHNS and CDR2 is SASEGT. The chain's CDR3 is CASRPYGTSANEQFF. CDR3 bases: TGTGCCAGCAGACCATACGGGACTAGCGCCAATGAGCAGTTCTTC.

The rearrangement uses TRBV2 and TRBJ1-1; unclear D gene. V gave up 6 bases and J gave up 2 bases, with 10 bases separating them. The CDR3 has 13 amino acids. Germline lookup yields CDR1 SNHLY and CDR2 FYNNEI. CDR3 residues: CASRRAGNTEAFF. The DNA of the CDR3 is TGTGCCAGCAGAAGGGCTGGCAACACTGAAGCTTTCTTT.

The CDR3 reads CSATLLGEQYF. CDR3 DNA: TGCAGTGCTACCTTACTAGGCGAGCAGTACTTC. V usage is TRBV20-1 and J usage is TRBJ2-7; a weak D match, TRBD2 (5 bases). CDR1 is DFQATT and CDR2 is SNEGSKA in the germline V gene (reference sequence). The CDR3 runs to 11 residues. The V end lost 4 bases, the J end lost 6 bases, and 10 bases lay between the germline ends.

Ten or more counts support this clonotype. CDR3 sequence reads: CASSLVQPPTEAFF. The CDR3 DNA reads TGTGCCAGCAGCTTGGTTCAGCCCCCCACTGAAGCTTTCTTT. The rearrangement links TRBV5-5 to TRBJ1-1; D not certain. V lost 0 bases and J lost 4, with 10 bases in between. This CDR3 comprises 14 residues. CDR1 is SGHKS, CDR2 YYEKEE, per germline (reference sequence).

This clonotype was counted only a few times. The V call is TRBV15, the J call TRBJ2-3; D is ambiguous. This CDR3 comprises 14 residues. V lost 1 base to trimming and J lost 4 bases, with 9 bases between them. CDR1 is LNHNV, CDR2 YYDKDF, per germline (reference sequence). CDR3 loop: CATSRVQVADTQYF. The CDR3 DNA reads TGTGCCACCAGCAGAGTCCAGGTCGCAGATACGCAGTATTTT.

This clonotype showed up many times. V is TRBV9 and J is TRBJ2-7; maybe TRBD1 (6 bases). Germline V lookup: CDR1 SGDLS, CDR2 YYNGEE. This CDR3 spans 15 amino acids. V lost 4 bases and J 0 bases, leaving 14 bases between the germline ends. CDR3 bases: TGTGCCAGCAGCACTAGTGGGGACAACTCCTACGAGCAGTACTTC. Its translation is CASSTSGDNSYEQYF.

The V and J genes are TRBV15 and TRBJ2-2; no clear D gene. This CDR3 contains 12 residues. V shed 5 bases and J shed 6 bases, with 7 bases lying between them. Per the germline V gene, CDR1 is LNHNV and CDR2 is YYDKDF (reference sequence). Here the CDR3 DNA reads TGTGCCACCAGCTTTTGGGCCGGGGAGCTGTTTTTT. Translating it yields CATSFWAGELFF.